Sequencing of this T cell receptor (beta chain) was carried out in a study of vaccination effects on CD4 cells after COVID-19. At the level of the study: Before sequencing took place, the ViraFEST assay used viral peptide pools to expand antigen-specific CD4+ T cells. After about 2 million PBMC were placed in each well, they were cultured with around 10 IU/ml IL-2 and roughly 10 ug/ml peptides. Study-wide results and caveats: Marked clonal contraction was seen late after vaccination (in both infection- and vaccine-induced clones).

Produced via immunoSEQ multiplex PCR; TCRdb's table is partial and in-frame only. The repertoire has 45,000 to 75,000 clones, about 74% of them found once; the top ten carry less than 4%. Culturing for ten to eleven days preceded CD4+ T cell isolation. On days 3 and 7, fresh IL-2 medium replaced half the medium. In germline, CDR1 is SGHRS, CDR2 YFSETQ. This CDR3 is built from 13 residues. Deletions cut 4 bases from V and 7 bases from J, with 13 bases between. As concerns this clone: Antigen: not known.

The V and J genes are TRBV5-1 and TRBJ2-3; possible D gene TRBD1, 5 bases. The specimen comprised CD4+ T cells from PBMCs cultured without peptide, sampled before COVID-19 vaccination. This clonotype was sampled from a human donor who received a COVID-19 vaccine. The CDR3: CASSVSDRNTQYF. The CDR3 nucleotides are TGCGCCAGCAGCGTATCAGACAGAAATACGCAGTATTTT.